This T cell receptor beta chain came from a study of T cell changes during pregnancy in multiple sclerosis. CDR1 is SNHLY and CDR2 is FYNNEI in the germline V gene. This CDR3 is 17 amino acids long. J lost 0 bases, V lost 7 bases, and 6 bases had no gene match. Assay: immunoSEQ multiplex PCR; the TCRdb copy retains only in-frame clones and omits some. Among about 80,000 clones, approximately 94% were seen once, and the ten largest hold 2.5% to 3%. This chain connects TRBV2 to TRBJ2-6; TRBD2 aligns across 10 bases. Material: peripheral blood, obtained after pregnancy. The sequence came from a female donor in good health, enrolled as a control in a pregnancy study. The CDR3 nucleotides are TGTGCCAGCACGAGGACTAGCGGACCCTCTGGGGCCAACGTCCTGACTTTC. This sequence encodes CASTRTSGPSGANVLTF.